This TCR beta chain was sequenced in a study of monozygotic twins with inflammatory bowel disease. The UMIs contained a 6-nucleotide sample barcode. They were added by template switching during cDNA synthesis. Using TCRalpha and TCRbeta cDNA, the researchers carried out two nested PCRs that lasted 16 and 9 cycles. TCRdb reworked the 5' RACE reads into one entry per CDR3 protein, no DNA. This sample's table reports nearly 45,000 distinct CDR3 sequences. Per germline, CDR1 DFQATT and CDR2 SNEGSKA (reference sequence). This CDR3 contains 16 residues. This chain links TRBV20-1 with TRBJ2-4; TCRdb selects TRBD2, and the lack of DNA leaves this call unchecked. This receptor was obtained from a human donor with ulcerative colitis or Crohn's disease, or a healthy co-twin of an affected twin (not recorded which). Sequencing was performed on blood. This CDR3 is CSARPRLAGAKNIQYF.